This T cell receptor beta chain was observed in a study of T cell repertoires in cytomegalovirus infection. Study-wide background: CMV infection together with matching HLA type was indicated by public TCR beta signatures. Study-level findings and limits: Within the response measured ex vivo, HLA-C-restricted CMV-specific TCR beta clonotypes were dominant. Summed public TCR beta family frequency identified CMV carriers bearing the relevant HLA.

This clonotype showed up just a few times. What it recognizes is unknown. Each CDR3 protein is one row after TCRdb ran MiXCR on the reads. The sample contains under 350,000 distinct CDR3 sequences, around 10% of which appear only once. Trimming took 0 bases from V and 8 from J, leaving 14 bases between them. This CDR3 comprises 15 residues. The specimen was PBMCs. The receptor was isolated from a human donor in good health (CMV status not recorded). Some clones in this sample may be carry-over from other donors' samples. V and J are TRBV23-1 and TRBJ2-1; TRBD2 might be the D (6 bases). TRBV23-1 is treated as an ORF (open reading frame) with a function not yet certain. The CDR3 DNA is TGCGCCAGCAGTCAATCACGACTAGTTGAGGATGAGCAGTTCTTC. Its translation: CASSQSRLVEDEQFF.